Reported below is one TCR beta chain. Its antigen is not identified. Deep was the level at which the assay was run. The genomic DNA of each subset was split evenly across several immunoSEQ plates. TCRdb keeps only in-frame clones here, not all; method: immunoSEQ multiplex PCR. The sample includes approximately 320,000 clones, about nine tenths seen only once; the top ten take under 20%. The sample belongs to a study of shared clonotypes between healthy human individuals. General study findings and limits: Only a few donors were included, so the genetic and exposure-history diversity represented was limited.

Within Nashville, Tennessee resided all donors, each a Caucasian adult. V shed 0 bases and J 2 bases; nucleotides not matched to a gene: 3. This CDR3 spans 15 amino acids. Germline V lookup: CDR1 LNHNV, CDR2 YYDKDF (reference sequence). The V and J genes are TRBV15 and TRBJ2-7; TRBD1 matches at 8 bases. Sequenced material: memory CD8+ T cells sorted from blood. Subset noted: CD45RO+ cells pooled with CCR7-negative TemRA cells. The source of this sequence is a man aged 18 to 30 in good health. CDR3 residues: CATSRDQGQAYEQYF. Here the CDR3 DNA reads TGTGCCACCAGCAGAGACCAGGGACAGGCCTACGAGCAGTACTTC.